This TCR beta chain was sequenced in a study of T cells in Graves' hyperthyroidism and ophthalmopathy. The CDR3 loop spans 15 amino acids. With 5 bases clipped from V and 3 bases from J, the junction kept 9 bases outside the gene matches. Germline V gives CDR1 MNHNS, CDR2 SASEGT. This clonotype was observed many times. As yet, its antigen is unknown. From RNA transcripts, TCR beta CDR3 regions were amplified. TCR CDR3 underwent first-round RT-PCR with the HTBI primer set. TCRdb recomputed calls from the multiplex PCR reads with MiXCR, one row per CDR3 protein. The profile shows about 160,000 distinct CDR3 sequences, less than 10% of them singletons. General study results and limits: Ophthalmopathy, as predicted by the model, came a median approximately 6.5 months after the prediction.

The sample of blood was obtained at first hyperthyroidism diagnosis (before any ophthalmopathy symptoms). This sequence joins TRBV6-1 and TRBJ1-2, with 7 bases lining up with TRBD1. The sequence was obtained from a woman aged 18-29 years with Graves' hyperthyroidism that later progressed to Graves' ophthalmopathy. The specimen was blood. The CDR3 region is CASSQEQGTHYGYTF. CDR3 bases: TGTGCCAGCAGTCAAGAACAGGGGACGCACTATGGCTACACCTTC.